Listed below are T cell receptor beta chains from one sample, sequenced in a study of CD8 T cells in cerebrospinal fluid in Alzheimer's disease. Each CDR3 protein gets one entry in TCRdb, which reprocessed the 10x single-cell sequencing reads and gives no DNA. Its table lists about 1,100 distinct CDR3 sequences. The sequenced material came from cerebrospinal fluid. These TCRs come from a human donor in good health. The CDR3 runs from the conserved cysteine through the conserved F or W. Size is stated for part of the rows, as once, few or many counts, or as a class when the clone is expanded.

j_call	v_call	clone_size	cdr3_aa
TRBJ2-5	TRBV20-1	medium-sized	CSGRGQETQYF
TRBJ2-5	TRBV6-5	medium-sized	CASSYMSGGRETQYF
TRBJ2-1	TRBV27	medium-sized	CASSSGQGKYNEQFF
TRBJ2-1	TRBV7-2	medium-sized	CASSPGGYNEQFF
TRBJ1-1	TRBV9	large	CASSVAGSTEAFF
TRBJ2-3	TRBV12-2	medium-sized	CASRFKSGGSHETDTQYF
TRBJ2-5	TRBV7-3	large	CASSRGQEETQYF
TRBJ1-2	TRBV29-1	medium-sized	CSVGSSRGLYGYTF
TRBJ2-3	TRBV19	-	CASSPTSGGSDTQYF
TRBJ1-1	TRBV11-2	medium-sized	CASSLDGQIGNTEAFF
TRBJ2-4	TRBV20-1	medium-sized	CSARDLQRGTENIQYF
TRBJ2-7	TRBV20-1	medium-sized	CSARRGRGKSYEQYF
TRBJ2-1	TRBV5-1	large	CASSPWTGGSLSYNEQFF
TRBJ2-2	TRBV19	-	CASLGGIVNTGELFF
TRBJ2-7	TRBV28	large	CASSSGLAPHEQYF
TRBJ2-5	TRBV19	medium-sized	CASNDRTGGLETQYF
TRBJ1-1	TRBV5-1	medium-sized	CASSLDPQDTEAFF
TRBJ2-2	TRBV5-6	large	CASSLPGQGADGELFF